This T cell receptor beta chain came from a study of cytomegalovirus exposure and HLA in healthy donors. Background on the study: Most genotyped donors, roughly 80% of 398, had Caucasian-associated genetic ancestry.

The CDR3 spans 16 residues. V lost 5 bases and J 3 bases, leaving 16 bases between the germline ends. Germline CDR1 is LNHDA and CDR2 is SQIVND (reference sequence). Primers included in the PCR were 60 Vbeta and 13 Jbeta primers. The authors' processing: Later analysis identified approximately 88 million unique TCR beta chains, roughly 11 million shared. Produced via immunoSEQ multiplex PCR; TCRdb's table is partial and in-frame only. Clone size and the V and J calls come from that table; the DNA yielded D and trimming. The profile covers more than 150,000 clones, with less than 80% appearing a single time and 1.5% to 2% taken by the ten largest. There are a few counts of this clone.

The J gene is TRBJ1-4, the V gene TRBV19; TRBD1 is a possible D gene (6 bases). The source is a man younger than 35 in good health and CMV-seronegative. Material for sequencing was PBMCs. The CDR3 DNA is TGTGCCAGTAGTCCCCCTCCAGGGGCGCCTAATGAAAAACTGTTTTTT. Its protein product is CASSPPPGAPNEKLFF.